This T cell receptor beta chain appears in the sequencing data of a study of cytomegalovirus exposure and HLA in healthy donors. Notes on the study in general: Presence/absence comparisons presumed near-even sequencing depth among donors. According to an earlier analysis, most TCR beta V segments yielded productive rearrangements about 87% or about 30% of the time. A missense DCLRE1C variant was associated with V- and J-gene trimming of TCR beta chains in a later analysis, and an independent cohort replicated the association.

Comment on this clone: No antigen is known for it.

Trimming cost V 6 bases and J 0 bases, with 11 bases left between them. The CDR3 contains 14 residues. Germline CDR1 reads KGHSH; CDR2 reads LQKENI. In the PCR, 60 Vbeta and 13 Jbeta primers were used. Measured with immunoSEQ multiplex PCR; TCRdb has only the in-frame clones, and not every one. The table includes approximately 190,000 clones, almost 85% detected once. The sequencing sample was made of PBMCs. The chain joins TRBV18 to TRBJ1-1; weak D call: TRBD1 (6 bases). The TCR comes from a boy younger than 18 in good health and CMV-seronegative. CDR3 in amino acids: CASSPQGLNTEAFF. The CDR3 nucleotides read TGTGCCAGCTCCCCCCAGGGGCTGAACACTGAAGCTTTCTTT.